A selection of T cell receptor beta chains follows, all from one sample in a study of metastatic and nonmetastatic thyroid tumors. TCRdb re-called clones via MiXCR from the PCR reads. In the table there are fewer than 100,000 clones, 15% of which are singletons. The specimen was blood. The receptors stem from a female donor with papillary thyroid cancer or a benign thyroid nodule (not recorded which). Some clones in this sample may be carry-over from other donors' samples. Each CDR3 is given without its conserved first and last residue.

CDR3aa	v_gene	j_gene
ASSPPSVGNTEAF	TRBV18	TRBJ1-1
ASSNLEGYEQC	TRBV28	TRBJ2-7
ASSLGQAREETQY	TRBV11-3	TRBJ2-5
ASSLLGKETGELF	TRBV5-1	TRBJ2-2
ASIIYRNQPQH	TRBV19	TRBJ1-5
ASSRAIGPPGSYEQY	TRBV11-1	TRBJ2-7
ASSYPGGGRQTQY	TRBV6-2/TRBV6-3	TRBJ2-5
ASSTRGRSSYNEQF	TRBV19	TRBJ2-1
ASSAWGGRETQY	TRBV10-1	TRBJ2-5
ASSLSRGGQPQH	TRBV28	TRBJ1-5
ATSDFYNEQF	TRBV24-1	TRBJ2-1
ASSSPGIGQF	TRBV7-2	TRBJ2-1
ASSGGAGLPNTGELF	TRBV7-8	TRBJ2-2
ASRLPGGSNNEQF	TRBV6-5	TRBJ2-1
ASNGGGAADTQY	TRBV12-3/TRBV12-4	TRBJ2-3
ASITGHDAGVWNSPLH	TRBV6-5	TRBJ1-6
ASSGPPGANVLT	TRBV6-2/TRBV6-3	TRBJ2-6
ATSRVRDTHISGANVLT	TRBV15	TRBJ2-6
ASSWGTTNTEAF	TRBV12-3/TRBV12-4	TRBJ1-1
ASSPGLITDTQY	TRBV18	TRBJ2-3
ASSWKENTEAF	TRBV6-2/TRBV6-3	TRBJ1-1
ASSGLAGGPYAQY	TRBV6-1	TRBJ2-3
ASSVRENGEAF	TRBV6-1	TRBJ1-1
ASSPREVLGNTIY	TRBV18	TRBJ1-3
ASSDSLRSPLH	TRBV7-9	TRBJ1-6
ASSLNSIYGYT	TRBV28	TRBJ1-2
ASRQQGRLDTEAF	TRBV28	TRBJ1-1
ASSLGKGQFSGNTIY	TRBV5-1	TRBJ1-3
ASSPSGTGEETQY	TRBV5-1	TRBJ2-5
ASTGGGKLF	TRBV10-2	TRBJ1-4
SAPASGGDEQY	TRBV20-1	TRBJ2-7
SVEGGPRSGGYT	TRBV29-1	TRBJ1-2
ASSTATETQY	TRBV19	TRBJ2-5
ASSSGFEQY	TRBV9	TRBJ2-7
SARASMGGRGYGYT	TRBV20-1	TRBJ1-2
SASLNSGGAVEQY	TRBV20-1	TRBJ2-7
ASRARGSQY	TRBV2	TRBJ2-5